What follows are 19 T cell receptor beta chains derived from one specimen sequenced in a study of T cell clones after liver transplantation. Generated by immunoSEQ multiplex PCR, the TCRdb table keeps only in-frame clones and is missing some. In the table there are around 80,000 clones, roughly 80% of which are singletons. The sequenced sample was CD4+ T cells from blood, obtained just over 45 months after liver transplant. The origin of the receptors is a human patient who received a liver transplant. The graft donor may account for some of the T cells.

This clone was detected only a few times. The chain recombines TRBV4-3 with TRBJ2-1; D perhaps matches TRBD1 (5 bases). The CDR3 contains 15 residues. Trimming shortened V by 3 bases and J by 4 bases, and 13 bases separated the two germline ends. Looked up from germline, CDR1 is LGHNA and CDR2 is YSLEER. DNA for the CDR3: TGCGCCAGCAGCCAGATGGCGACAGCGTACAATGAGCAGTTCTTC. Encoded protein: CASSQMATAYNEQFF.

The rearrangement links TRBV28 to TRBJ2-1; D might be TRBD2 (6 bases). From germline, CDR1 is MDHEN and CDR2 SYDVKM. V was cut by 8 bases and J by 6 bases, with 23 bases left in between. The CDR3 totals 16 residues. CDR3 in amino acids: CASSIPGREWGNEQFF. In DNA, the CDR3 is TGTGCCAGCTCAATACCCGGACGGGAGTGGGGCAATGAGCAGTTCTTC.

The rearrangement joins TRBV10-2 to TRBJ1-5; 8 bases agree with TRBD1. Germline CDR1 is WSHSY and CDR2 is SAAADI. CDR3 length: 13 residues. Trimming removed 6 bases from V and 7 bases from J; junction bases left unmatched: 5. In DNA, the CDR3 is TGCGCCAGCAGGGCAGGGGGCGAGCAGCCCCAGCATTTT. Residues: CASRAGGEQPQHF.

J is TRBJ2-1 and V is TRBV6-6; TRBD2 agrees at 8 bases. Trimming at V came to 4 bases and at J to 5 bases, leaving 4 bases not matched to a gene. The CDR3 sequence is 14 residues long. Per the germline V gene, CDR1 is MNHNY and CDR2 is SVGAGI (reference sequence). The CDR3 DNA follows: TGTGCCAGCAGTTCGACTAGCGTCCACAATGAGCAGTTCTTC. Amino acids: CASSSTSVHNEQFF.

Of note for this clone: One end of the junction does not line up with germline, which may come from a read error. V and J are TRBV19 and TRBJ1-3; a weak D match, TRBD1 (5 bases). CDR1 and CDR2 (germline): LNHDA, SQIVND (reference sequence). The CDR3 has 14 residues. CDR3 amino acids: CASTLRGSGDTIYF. CDR3 sequence (DNA): TGTGCCAGTACCTTGAGGGGCTCTGGAGACACCATATATTTT.

The V and J genes are TRBV7-2 and TRBJ2-3, with 13 bases aligning to TRBD2. The CDR3 spans 14 residues. The germline gives CDR1 SGHTA, CDR2 FQGNSA. The junction had 9 bases not matched to a gene; V was cut back by 10 bases and J by 8 bases. In nucleotides, the CDR3 is TGTGCCACCGGGCGGACTAGCGGGAGTCTTACGCAGTATTTT. Translated: CATGRTSGSLTQYF.

In this sample, this clone turned up once. J is TRBJ2-3 and V is TRBV4-3; D ambiguous. Germline V gene lookup returns CDR1 LGHNA and CDR2 YSLEER. This CDR3 has 16 amino acids. Deletions cut 0 bases from V and 11 bases from J, with 21 bases between. This chain's CDR3 is CASSQDRALINFGQYF. CDR3 DNA: TGCGCCAGCAGCCAAGATCGAGCTCTCATAAATTTTGGGCAGTATTTT.

V is TRBV27 and J is TRBJ2-7; 8 bases agree with TRBD1. Germline V CDR1 and CDR2: MNHEY, SMNVEV (reference sequence). V lost 5 bases to trimming and J lost 0 bases; unmatched junction nucleotides: 3. There are 14 residues in the CDR3. CDR3 loop: CASSRTGSSYEQYF. The CDR3 DNA reads as TGTGCCAGCAGTAGGACAGGGAGCTCCTACGAGCAGTACTTC.

Remarks on this clone: This CDR3 is also generated by other DNA sequences in the sample. This chain links TRBV5-1 with TRBJ1-1, with D unclear. Deletions cut 0 bases from V and 0 bases from J, with 6 bases between. CDR1 and CDR2 (germline): SGHRS, YFSETQ. The CDR3 has 14 residues. The CDR3 protein is CASSLARMNTEAFF. As DNA, the CDR3 is TGCGCCAGCAGCTTGGCCCGGATGAACACTGAAGCTTTCTTT. The entire variable domain, with the rest obtained from reference TRBV5-1 and TRBJ1-1, is as follows: KAGVTQTPRYLIKTRGQQVTLSCSPISGHRSVSWYQQTPGQGLQFLFEYFSETQRNKGNFPGRFSGRQFSNSRSEMNVSTLELGDSALYLCASSLARMNTEAFFGQGTRLTVV.

The chain joins TRBV30 to TRBJ2-2; maybe TRBD2 (7 bases). The CDR3 contains 15 residues. Trimming shortened V by 0 bases and J by 6 bases, and 14 bases separated the two germline ends. Germline V gives CDR1 GTSNPN, CDR2 SVGIG (reference sequence). The DNA for the CDR3 is TGTGCCTGGAGTGTATTGGGGGGGGCCCCCGGGGAGCTGTTTTTT. This translates into CAWSVLGGAPGELFF.

This CDR3 reads CASSGLTTGTDTQYF. Here the CDR3 DNA reads TGCGCCAGCAGCGGTTTGACTACCGGAACAGATACGCAGTATTTT. J is TRBJ2-3 and V is TRBV5-1; tentatively, D is TRBD2 (5 bases). CDR1 is SGHRS, CDR2 YFSETQ, per germline. The length of the CDR3 is 15 residues. Between the trimmed V and J ends, which lost 4 bases and 3 bases, there was a span of 15 bases.

The chain uses TRBV28 and TRBJ1-4, with a weak D call TRBD1 (5 bases). Between the trimmed V and J ends, which lost 5 bases and 4 bases, there was a span of 14 bases. Germline lookup yields CDR1 MDHEN and CDR2 SYDVKM. This CDR3 spans 15 amino acids. The CDR3 loop reads CASSQRQPVNEKLFF. The CDR3 coding sequence is TGTGCCAGCAGTCAACGACAGCCGGTTAATGAAAAACTGTTTTTT.

The genes are TRBV11-2 and TRBJ2-6, with 8 positions matching TRBD1. Trimming cost V 1 base and J 3 bases; bases outside gene matches: 5. The CDR3 contains 17 residues. Germline V gene data show CDR1 as SGHAT and CDR2 as FQNNGV. DNA for the CDR3: TGTGCCAGCAGCTTAGCGCAGGGGGCCATTGGGGCCAACGTCCTGACTTTC. Its translation is CASSLAQGAIGANVLTF. Using reference TRBV11-2 and TRBJ2-6 for the parts outside the CDR3, the full variable domain is EAGVAQSPRYKIIEKRQSVAFWCNPISGHATLYWYQQILGQGPKLLIQFQNNGVVDDSQLPKDRFSAERLKGVDSTLKIQPAKLEDSAVYLCASSLAQGAIGANVLTFGAGSRLTVL.

V and J are TRBV2 and TRBJ2-5; D is possibly TRBD1 or TRBD2 (5 bases each). CDR1 and CDR2 (germline): SNHLY, FYNNEI. The V and J ends lost 8 bases and 0 bases respectively, with 19 bases between them. The CDR3 sequence is 16 residues long. In DNA, the CDR3 is TGTGCCAGCCGGGATGGGACCACCATGTACCAAGAGACCCAGTACTTC. Its protein is CASRDGTTMYQETQYF.

J is TRBJ1-1 and V is TRBV11-3; D unclear. Trimming pared 3 bases from V and 5 bases from J, leaving 10 bases between. The CDR3 runs to 13 residues. Germline V gene lookup returns CDR1 SGHNT and CDR2 YENEEA. This CDR3 reads CASSFPRRTEAFF. CDR3 bases: TGTGCCAGCAGCTTTCCCAGGAGGACTGAAGCTTTCTTT.

The V call is TRBV7-9, the J call TRBJ2-5, with 10 bases identical to TRBD2. V shed 3 bases and J 5 bases; nucleotides not matched to a gene: 9. The CDR3 has 16 amino acids. Germline V gene sequence: CDR1 SEHNR, CDR2 FQNEAQ (reference sequence). In DNA form, the CDR3 reads TGTGCCAGCAGCTTCTGGACTAGCGGAGGGTCGGAGACCCAGTACTTC. Translated: CASSFWTSGGSETQYF. The full variable domain, rest sourced from reference TRBV7-9 and TRBJ2-5, is DTGVSQNPRHKITKRGQNVTFRCDPISEHNRLYWYRQTLGQGPEFLTYFQNEAQLEKSRLLSDRFSAERPKGSFSTLEIQRTEQGDSAMYLCASSFWTSGGSETQYFGPGTRLLVL.

The chain recombines TRBV18 with TRBJ1-1, with D possibly TRBD1 on 5 matching bases. The CDR3 contains 14 residues. Germline CDR1 KGHSH, CDR2 LQKENI. V lost 2 bases to trimming and J lost 5 bases, with 12 bases between them. DNA for the CDR3: TGTGCCAGCTCACCATCTATACAGGCAACTGAAGCTTTCTTT. Encoded protein: CASSPSIQATEAFF. The full variable domain, completed using reference TRBV18 and TRBJ1-1, is NAGVMQNPRHLVRRRGQEARLRCSPMKGHSHVYWYRQLPEEGLKFMVYLQKENIIDESGMPKERFSAEFPKEGPSILRIQQVVRGDSAAYFCASSPSIQATEAFFGQGTRLTVV.

The chain has TRBV5-1 and TRBJ1-2; a weak D match, TRBD1 (5 bases). Per the germline V gene, CDR1 is SGHRS and CDR2 is YFSETQ. The V and J ends lost 4 bases and 6 bases respectively, with 28 bases between them. This CDR3 comprises 18 residues. DNA for the CDR3: TGCGCCAGCAGCCCTCCTCCAGGACATGGACTCTATGAGAATGGCTACACCTTC. The encoded protein is CASSPPPGHGLYENGYTF.

This clone was picked up a small number of times. The rearrangement uses TRBV2 and TRBJ2-5; 10 positions match TRBD1. The CDR3 has 15 residues. The junction had 8 bases not matched to a gene; V was cut back by 6 bases and J by 4 bases. Germline V gene lookup returns CDR1 SNHLY and CDR2 FYNNEI. The chain's CDR3 is CASSDRGQGSETQYF. DNA of the CDR3: TGTGCCAGCAGCGACAGGGGGCAGGGGTCAGAGACCCAGTACTTC.